Below, 30 T cell receptor beta chains from the same sample are listed, as sequenced in a study of T cells in Graves' hyperthyroidism and ophthalmopathy. TCR beta CDR3 regions were amplified from RNA transcripts. The study used the HTBI primer set for a first-round RT-PCR of the TCR CDR3. MiXCR, applied by TCRdb to the multiplex PCR reads, yields one record per CDR3 protein. The table records 600,000 or so distinct CDR3 sequences, just over 45% of them present only once. The sequenced sample consisted of peripheral blood or thyroid tissue (not recorded which). Receptor source: a woman under 30 with Graves' hyperthyroidism.

This clonotype has a count of ten or more. The rearrangement uses TRBV19 and TRBJ1-4; D possibly corresponds to TRBD1 (5 bases). Trimming cost V 8 bases and J 7 bases, with 14 bases left between them. Germline V gives CDR1 LNHDA, CDR2 SQIVND (reference sequence). The CDR3 consists of 13 residues. CDR3 amino acids: CASRRETAEKLFF. Written as DNA, the CDR3 is TGTGCCAGTCGCCGTGAGACAGCTGAAAAACTGTTTTTT.

The CDR3 region is CASSRGDEQSGYTF. In DNA, the CDR3 is TGTGCCAGCAGCAGGGGGGACGAGCAGTCTGGCTACACCTTC. The V call is TRBV7-2, the J call TRBJ1-2; a possible D gene is TRBD1 (6 bases). The V gene lost 5 bases and the J gene lost 7 bases, with 17 bases spanning the gap. Germline CDR1 SGHTA, CDR2 FQGNSA. CDR3 length: 14 residues.

This clonotype was observed a handful of times. The genes are TRBV19 and TRBJ2-2; 7 bases line up with TRBD1. Germline trimming cut 7 bases from V and 7 bases from J; bases unmatched to any gene: 15. This CDR3 has 16 amino acids. CDR1 is LNHDA, CDR2 SQIVND, per germline (reference sequence). CDR3 in DNA: TGTGCCAGTACCTCCCCAAGGGGGCTAGTTGGCGGGGAGCTGTTTTTT. Protein product: CASTSPRGLVGGELFF.

The V call is TRBV6-1, the J call TRBJ1-4; 7 bases map to TRBD1. Germline trimming cut 7 bases from V and 4 bases from J; bases unmatched to any gene: 6. The CDR3 has 14 residues. Germline V lookup: CDR1 MNHNS, CDR2 SASEGT. Here the CDR3 DNA reads TGTGCCAGCATTCCGGGACAGTATAATGAAAAACTGTTTTTT. Its translation: CASIPGQYNEKLFF.

On this clonotype itself: No conserved phenylalanine or tryptophan is present at the end of the CDR3, so a read error is the likely explanation. V gene TRBV20-1 combines with J gene TRBJ2-7, with 8 positions matching TRBD1. This CDR3 has 15 amino acids. Germline CDR1 is DFQATT and CDR2 is SNEGSKA (reference sequence). CDR3 DNA sequence: TGCAGTGCTAGAGATCGGGACAGGCCGTCCTACGGGCAGTACTAC. This sequence encodes CSARDRDRPSYGQYY.

This clonotype was recorded at least ten times. V is TRBV2 and J is TRBJ2-5; 8 bases align to TRBD2. The V gene end was trimmed by 6 bases and the J gene end by 3 bases; junction bases not matched to a gene: 9. CDR3 length: 15 residues. Germline-derived CDR1 and CDR2 are SNHLY and FYNNEI. The CDR3 region has the DNA TGTGCCAGCAGAGCTGGATTAGCGGGGAAAGAGACCCAGTACTTC. This gives the protein CASRAGLAGKETQYF. Together with reference TRBV2 and TRBJ2-5, the CDR3 gives the full variable domain: EPEVTQTPSHQVTQMGQEVILRCVPISNHLYFYWYRQILGQKVEFLVSFYNNEISEKSEIFDDQFSVERPDGSNFTLKIRSTKLEDSAMYFCASRAGLAGKETQYFGPGTRLLVL.

This clonotype was counted only a few times. This chain joins TRBV2 and TRBJ2-7; 12 nucleotides align to TRBD2. This CDR3 comprises 16 residues. Germline loops: CDR1 SNHLY, CDR2 FYNNEI. V lost 5 bases to trimming and J lost 2 bases; unmatched junction nucleotides: 7. CDR3 sequence reads: CASSLETSGGPYEQYF. The DNA for the CDR3 is TGTGCCAGCAGTTTAGAGACTAGCGGGGGCCCCTACGAGCAGTACTTC.

Concerning this clonotype itself: A junction end diverges from the germline sequence, so it may reflect a read error. The V and J genes are TRBV4-1 and TRBJ2-7, with 7 bases fitting TRBD2. The CDR3 totals 15 residues. Germline V gene data show CDR1 as MGHRA and CDR2 as YSYEKL. CDR3 in DNA: TGTGCCAGCAGCCAAGGAACTAGCGATGGCTACGAGCAGTACTTC. Protein: CASSQGTSDGYEQYF.

This clonotype was picked up a small number of times. V is TRBV19 and J is TRBJ2-2; no clear D. The CDR3 totals 14 residues. Trimming took 7 bases from V and 0 from J, leaving 9 bases between them. Per the germline V gene, CDR1 is LNHDA and CDR2 is SQIVND (reference sequence). DNA of the CDR3: TGTGCCAGTACTCGGGTCCCGAACACCGGGGAGCTGTTTTTT. Translated: CASTRVPNTGELFF.

The genes are TRBV4-1 and TRBJ2-7; a weak D match, TRBD1 (6 bases). CDR1 and CDR2 (germline): MGHRA, YSYEKL. V lost 1 base and J 2 bases, leaving 9 bases between the germline ends. This CDR3 spans 14 amino acids. CDR3 coding DNA: TGCGCCAGCAGCCAAGGGGACAAACCCTACGAGCAGTACTTC. This translates into CASSQGDKPYEQYF.

The chain links TRBV2 to TRBJ1-3; D is uncertain. V was pared by 10 bases and J by 0 bases, with 10 bases between. The length of the CDR3 is 13 residues. In germline, CDR1 is SNHLY, CDR2 FYNNEI. The CDR3 region has the DNA TGTGCCACCAAAGGGTACTCTGGAAACACCATATATTTT. Translating it yields CATKGYSGNTIYF. The full variable domain, completed using reference TRBV2 and TRBJ1-3, is EPEVTQTPSHQVTQMGQEVILRCVPISNHLYFYWYRQILGQKVEFLVSFYNNEISEKSEIFDDQFSVERPDGSNFTLKIRSTKLEDSAMYFCATKGYSGNTIYFGEGSWLTVV.

This clonotype showed up just a few times. This rearrangement joins TRBV20-1 to TRBJ2-7; 12 nucleotides align to TRBD2. There are 15 residues in the CDR3. CDR1 is DFQATT, CDR2 SNEGSKA, per germline (reference sequence). V was pared by 5 bases and J by 2 bases, with 7 bases of the junction left unmatched. CDR3 nucleotide sequence: TGCAGTGCTGACCTAGCGGGAGGGCCGACCTACGAGCAGTACTTC. Amino acids: CSADLAGGPTYEQYF.

The chain links TRBV19 to TRBJ1-4; D is unresolved. The CDR3 is 14 residues long. Germline V gives CDR1 LNHDA, CDR2 SQIVND (reference sequence). The V and J ends lost 4 bases and 0 bases respectively, with 6 bases between them. DNA for the CDR3: TGTGCCAGTAGTAAACACGCAACTAATGAAAAACTGTTTTTT. This translates into CASSKHATNEKLFF.

Only a few counts were recorded for this clonotype. This chain links TRBV6-6 with TRBJ2-5, with D unclear. In germline, CDR1 is MNHNY, CDR2 SVGAGI (reference sequence). Trimming removed 4 bases at V and 5 bases at J, with 14 bases between. The CDR3 has 14 residues. CDR3 in amino acids: CASSSPESSETQYF. In nucleotides, the CDR3 is TGTGCCAGCAGTTCCCCGGAAAGCAGTGAGACCCAGTACTTC.

This clonotype was recorded at least ten times. The chain uses TRBV24-1 and TRBJ2-5; no clear D gene. In germline, CDR1 is KGHDR, CDR2 SFDVKD. The CDR3 contains 16 residues. Between the trimmed V and J ends, which lost 4 bases and 1 base, there was a span of 15 bases. The CDR3 reads CATSDPSQQSQETQYF. CDR3 nucleotides: TGTGCCACCAGTGACCCCAGTCAACAGAGCCAAGAGACCCAGTACTTC.

The V call is TRBV20-1, the J call TRBJ1-2; D is possibly TRBD1 (6 bases). CDR1 is DFQATT, CDR2 SNEGSKA, per germline (reference sequence). The CDR3 is made up of 14 amino acids. Between the trimmed V and J ends, which lost 6 bases and 8 bases, there was a span of 22 bases. The CDR3 coding sequence is TGCAGTGCGGGACAAGGGGCCATAATCACCGGCTACACCTTC. This sequence encodes CSAGQGAIITGYTF.

With respect to this clonotype: Germline is not matched at one junction end, which may reflect a read error. This rearrangement joins TRBV6-5 to TRBJ2-7, with D perhaps TRBD1 or TRBD2 (5 bases each). CDR3 length: 14 residues. The germline V gene has CDR1 MNHEY and CDR2 SVGAGI. The chain's CDR3 is CASTGTRSSYEQCF. The CDR3 region has the DNA TGTGCCAGCACCGGGACCAGGAGCTCCTACGAGCAGTGCTTC.

This clonotype was counted ten times or more. This chain connects TRBV15 to TRBJ2-2; D gene uncertain. Trimming left V 4 bases short and J 1 base short, with 4 bases between. There are 13 residues in the CDR3. Germline assignment: CDR1 LNHNV and CDR2 YYDKDF (reference sequence). For the CDR3, the DNA is TGTGCCACCAGCAAAGGGAACACCGGGGAGCTGTTTTTT. It specifies CATSKGNTGELFF.

This clonotype was counted ten times or more. The chain uses TRBV7-9 and TRBJ2-2; the D is unclear. The CDR3 length is 12 residues. The germline CDR1 and CDR2 sequences are SEHNR and FQNEAQ (reference sequence). V lost 3 bases and J lost 5, with 4 bases in between. The CDR3: CASSLRTGELFF. The CDR3, as DNA: TGTGCCAGCAGCTTGAGGACCGGGGAGCTGTTTTTT.

The rearrangement uses TRBV7-2 and TRBJ2-6; D is undetermined. With 1 base removed from V and 9 bases from J, the gap between germline ends came to 7 bases. There are 13 residues in the CDR3. Germline V CDR1 and CDR2: SGHTA, FQGNSA. The CDR3 protein is CASSLDPGNVLTF. Written as DNA, the CDR3 is TGTGCCAGCAGCTTAGACCCCGGCAACGTCCTGACTTTC.

On this clonotype itself: A much bigger clone sits one base away, suggesting this may be a read error. This is likely a read error, given that the CDR3 carries no conserved phenylalanine or tryptophan at its end. The rearrangement links TRBV7-8 to TRBJ1-6; D ambiguous. CDR1 and CDR2 from the germline V gene are SGHVS and FQNEAQ. The length of the CDR3 is 15 residues. Between the trimmed V and J ends, which lost 2 bases and 8 bases, there was a span of 13 bases. CDR3 sequence: CASSLNGRLDSPLHS. CDR3 DNA: TGTGCCAGCAGCTTAAACGGGAGGCTCGATTCACCCCTCCACTCT.

This chain joins TRBV7-9 and TRBJ2-7; tentative D call: TRBD2 (6 bases). Germline V gene lookup returns CDR1 SEHNR and CDR2 FQNEAQ (reference sequence). V lost 2 bases to trimming and J lost 3 bases, with 11 bases between them. This CDR3 has 14 residues. The CDR3 bases are TGTGCCAGCAGCTTATCGGGAGCAGGCTACGAGCAGTACTTC. Translated: CASSLSGAGYEQYF.

J is TRBJ2-5 and V is TRBV20-1, with D tentatively TRBD1 or TRBD2 (6 bases each). With 6 bases removed from V and 0 bases from J, the gap between germline ends came to 20 bases. Germline values: CDR1 DFQATT, CDR2 SNEGSKA (reference sequence). CDR3 size: 16 residues. This CDR3 reads CSARGEGGFYQETQYF. The CDR3 bases are TGCAGTGCCCGGGGAGAGGGGGGATTCTACCAAGAGACCCAGTACTTC.

This clonotype was counted only a few times. This chain links TRBV12-3 or TRBV12-4 with TRBJ1-1; D unclear. The CDR3 is 13 amino acids. V lost 2 bases and J lost 11, with 15 bases in between. The CDR3 DNA follows: TGTGCCAGCAGTTTACTTCTTACCAGAGCGGCTTTCTTT. Protein sequence: CASSLLLTRAAFF.

This clonotype was observed a few times. The chain has TRBV7-2 and TRBJ1-4, with D possibly matching TRBD1 (5 bases). There are 15 residues in the CDR3. CDR1 is SGHTA and CDR2 is FQGNSA in the germline V gene. With 0 bases removed from V and 8 bases from J, the gap between germline ends came to 13 bases. The CDR3 reads CASSLARGLWEKLFF. Here the CDR3 DNA reads TGTGCCAGCAGCTTAGCGCGGGGGTTGTGGGAAAAACTGTTTTTT.

The V call is TRBV2, the J call TRBJ1-6; 8 nucleotides agree with TRBD1. The CDR3 sequence is 13 residues long. V shed 6 bases and J 7 bases; nucleotides not matched to a gene: 2. The germline gives CDR1 SNHLY, CDR2 FYNNEI. CDR3 residues: CASRWTGNSPLHF. The CDR3 bases are TGTGCCAGCAGGTGGACAGGGAATTCACCCCTCCACTTT.

V is TRBV6-5 and J is TRBJ1-2; 12 bases fit TRBD1. The trim removed 2 bases at V and 6 bases at J, leaving 10 bases unmatched. CDR3 size: 17 residues. CDR1 and CDR2 from the germline V gene are MNHEY and SVGAGI. CDR3 sequence (DNA): TGTGCCAGCAGTTACGGCCCGGGACAGGGGGCGCAGGATGGCTACACCTTC. It is translated as CASSYGPGQGAQDGYTF.

This clonotype was seen ten or more times. At one end, the junction sequence differs from germline, possibly due to a read error. V usage is TRBV24-1 and J usage is TRBJ2-7, with 7 bases lining up with TRBD1. Germline V gene lookup returns CDR1 KGHDR and CDR2 SFDVKD. The CDR3 is 12 residues long. The CDR3 is CATSDPGTEILF. CDR3 DNA sequence: TGTGCCACCAGTGATCCCGGGACAGAGATCCTGTTC.

The chain uses TRBV7-9 and TRBJ1-1; 7 bases fit TRBD1. CDR3 length: 14 amino acids. Germline lookup yields CDR1 SEHNR and CDR2 FQNEAQ (reference sequence). The J segment lost 3 bases and the V segment lost 4 bases, leaving 5 bases of the junction unmatched. The CDR3 spells CASSYKTGDTEAFF. The CDR3 DNA follows: TGTGCCAGCAGCTACAAAACAGGGGACACTGAAGCTTTCTTT.

The chain uses TRBV20-1 and TRBJ1-4; no clear D gene. The CDR3 consists of 13 residues. Trimming cost V 6 bases and J 4 bases, with 12 bases left between them. CDR1 and CDR2 (germline): DFQATT, SNEGSKA (reference sequence). CDR3 in amino acids: CSAQAGFNEKLFF. CDR3 DNA sequence: TGCAGTGCCCAGGCGGGATTTAATGAAAAACTGTTTTTT.